The rows below give T cell receptor beta chains drawn from one sample of a study of blood T cell repertoires in COVID-19. The data were produced by immunoSEQ multiplex PCR, yet TCRdb's version contains in-frame clones alone and is incomplete. The data contain some 490,000 clones, approximately 85% of them singletons. The sequenced material came from peripheral blood. Every receptor here comes from a human donor in a cohort sampled during active COVID-19. CDR3s include the opening cysteine and the closing phenylalanine or tryptophan. D genes are given only for firm matches. Rows may omit the clone size; those that give it use once, few, many or a size class.

V	D	size	J	CDR3	DNA
TRBV9	TRBD1	NA	TRBJ2-7	CASSVEGGMGQAYEQYF	TGTGCCAGCAGCGTAGAGGGGGGAATGGGACAGGCCTACGAGCAGTACTTC
TRBV28	NA	NA	TRBJ2-7	CASTLPDSSYEQYF	TGTGCCAGCACTTTACCGGACAGCTCCTACGAGCAGTACTTC
TRBV19	NA	NA	TRBJ2-7	CATRGDKSYEQYF	TGTGCCACCAGGGGTGATAAATCCTACGAGCAGTACTTC
TRBV7-2	NA	NA	TRBJ1-5	CASSLEEGQPQHF	TGTGCCAGCAGCTTAGAAGAGGGTCAGCCCCAGCATTTT
TRBV29-1	NA	NA	TRBJ1-1	CSVEAYGGGEGLMNTEAFF	TGCAGCGTTGAGGCTTACGGAGGGGGGGAGGGTTTAATGAACACTGAAGCTTTCTTT
TRBV4-3	NA	few	TRBJ1-5	CASSDRHPSNQPQHF	TGCGCCAGCAGTGACAGACATCCTAGCAATCAGCCCCAGCATTTT
TRBV5-1	NA	NA	TRBJ2-1	CASSWSPGTEQFF	TGCGCCAGCAGCTGGTCCCCCGGGACAGAGCAGTTCTTC
TRBV19	TRBD2	NA	TRBJ2-3	CASSISFGGGTDTQYF	TGTGCCAGTAGTATATCATTCGGGGGGGGCACAGATACGCAGTATTTT
TRBV7-8	NA	once	TRBJ2-3	CASSLASGITDTQYF	TGTGCCAGCAGCTTGGCAAGCGGTATCACAGATACGCAGTATTTT
TRBV30	NA	NA	TRBJ2-1	CAWFNGVEQFF	TGTGCCTGGTTTAACGGGGTTGAGCAGTTCTTC
TRBV28	NA	NA	TRBJ1-2	CASSVIREVAGYTF	TGTGCCAGCAGCGTGATCAGGGAGGTAGCCGGCTACACCTTC
TRBV19	TRBD1	NA	TRBJ2-7	CASSPQGVGYEQYF	TGTGCCAGTAGTCCACAGGGGGTAGGCTACGAGCAGTACTTC
TRBV28	TRBD2	NA	TRBJ2-5	CASSFRGGSGVTQYF	TGTGCCAGCAGTTTTCGGGGCGGGAGCGGAGTGACCCAGTACTTC
TRBV28	NA	few	TRBJ1-1	CASSLTRDVDTEAFF	TGTGCCAGCAGTTTAACCAGGGATGTAGACACTGAAGCTTTCTTT
TRBV29-1	TRBD2	NA	TRBJ2-7	CSVSGGPTYEQYF	TGCAGCGTTTCGGGAGGGCCCACCTACGAGCAGTACTTC
TRBV29-1	NA	NA	TRBJ1-5	CSVAQGGDQPQHF	TGCAGCGTTGCTCAGGGAGGGGATCAGCCCCAGCATTTT
TRBV28	TRBD1	NA	TRBJ1-2	CASRSTGGRGYTF	TGTGCCAGCAGATCCACAGGGGGTCGAGGCTACACCTTC
TRBV11-2	TRBD2	NA	TRBJ2-7	CASSRTGTSGSIEQYF	TGTGCCAGCAGCCGTACCGGGACTAGCGGCTCCATTGAGCAGTACTTC
TRBV28	TRBD1	NA	TRBJ1-6	CASRGQGTYNSPLHF	TGTGCCAGCAGGGGACAGGGCACCTATAATTCACCCCTCCACTTT
TRBV12-3/TRBV12-4	NA	NA	TRBJ1-2	CASSLQFDGYTF	TGTGCCAGCAGTCTTCAGTTTGATGGCTACACCTTC
TRBV10-1	NA	once	TRBJ2-1	CASRTRVLYNEQFF	TGCGCCAGCAGAACTAGAGTCCTCTACAATGAGCAGTTCTTC
TRBV9	TRBD1	NA	TRBJ2-7	CASSMTMGPGGEQYF	TGTGCCAGCAGCATGACCATGGGGCCAGGGGGCGAGCAGTACTTC
TRBV5-6	TRBD2	NA	TRBJ2-3	CASSSHSGRLLDTQYF	TGTGCCAGCAGCTCCCATAGCGGGAGACTCTTGGATACGCAGTATTTT
TRBV11-3	NA	NA	TRBJ1-1	CASSLGAGLNTEAFF	TGTGCCAGCAGCTTAGGAGCCGGTTTGAACACTGAAGCTTTCTTT
TRBV30	NA	NA	TRBJ1-5	CAWAQGLDQPQHF	TGTGCCTGGGCCCAGGGTCTAGATCAGCCCCAGCATTTT
TRBV5-1	NA	once	TRBJ2-1	CASSSSNNRYNEQFF	TGCGCCAGCAGCTCGAGTAACAACAGATACAATGAGCAGTTCTTC
TRBV6-6	NA	NA	TRBJ1-1	CASSYSLGDAEAFF	TGTGCCAGCAGTTACAGTTTAGGGGATGCTGAAGCTTTCTTT
TRBV7-2	NA	once	TRBJ2-5	CASSPIFGSRETQYF	TGTGCCAGCAGCCCTATCTTCGGGAGTAGAGAGACCCAGTACTTC
TRBV7-2	NA	few	TRBJ2-1	CASSFGGSSYNEQFF	TGTGCCAGCAGCTTTGGCGGCAGCTCCTACAATGAGCAGTTCTTC
TRBV3-1/TRBV3-2	NA	NA	TRBJ1-3	CASSQAENTIYF	TGTGCCAGCAGCCAAGCAGAAAACACCATATATTTT
TRBV27	TRBD1	NA	TRBJ1-1	CASGDRGWMSEAFF	TGTGCCAGCGGAGACAGGGGCTGGATGTCTGAAGCTTTCTTT
TRBV13	NA	NA	TRBJ2-1	CASSSGQTNEQFF	TGTGCCAGCAGCTCCGGACAGACCAATGAGCAGTTCTTC
TRBV4-1	NA	NA	TRBJ1-1	CASSQDLAAMNTEAFF	TGCGCCAGCAGCCAAGATTTAGCAGCGATGAACACTGAAGCTTTCTTT
TRBV3-1/TRBV3-2	NA	NA	TRBJ1-1	CASSPSRGFGTEAFF	TGTGCCAGCAGCCCGAGTCGGGGATTCGGCACTGAAGCTTTCTTT
TRBV2	TRBD2	NA	TRBJ2-2	CASLRTSGRTGELFF	TGTGCCAGTCTAAGGACTAGCGGGAGAACCGGGGAGCTGTTTTTT
TRBV29-1	NA	once	TRBJ1-2	CSGTESGMRGYTF	TGCAGCGGCACTGAGTCCGGGATGCGTGGCTACACCTTC
TRBV15	TRBD2	NA	TRBJ2-5	CATSRLLGTSGVQETQYF	TGTGCCACCAGCAGACTTCTCGGGACTAGCGGGGTCCAAGAGACCCAGTACTTC
TRBV28	TRBD1	few	TRBJ1-1	CASITPQGKVNTEAFF	TGTGCCAGCATCACCCCACAGGGGAAAGTAAACACTGAAGCTTTCTTT
TRBV11-3	TRBD1	NA	TRBJ1-1	CASSHFRQGNINTEAFF	TGTGCCAGCAGCCACTTTAGACAGGGTAATATTAACACTGAAGCTTTCTTT
TRBV29-1	NA	NA	TRBJ1-1	CSVSPGRGTEAFF	TGCAGCGTTAGCCCGGGCCGCGGGACTGAAGCTTTCTTT
TRBV19	TRBD1	NA	TRBJ2-6	CASSSTGDGANVLTF	TGTGCCAGTAGTTCGACAGGGGACGGGGCCAACGTCCTGACTTTC
TRBV5-1	TRBD1	NA	TRBJ2-2	CASSWTGSTGELFF	TGCGCCAGCAGCTGGACAGGGTCCACCGGGGAGCTGTTTTTT
TRBV5-1	NA	NA	TRBJ2-2	CASSQNTGELFF	TGCGCCAGCAGCCAGAACACCGGGGAGCTGTTTTTT
TRBV10-2	NA	NA	TRBJ1-2	CASSDEALWRYTF	TGCGCCAGCAGTGATGAGGCTCTTTGGCGCTACACCTTC
TRBV24-1	TRBD2	NA	TRBJ2-7	CATSENSGSRLAAYEQYF	TGTGCCACCAGTGAGAATAGCGGGAGTCGATTAGCCGCCTACGAGCAGTACTTC
TRBV5-6	TRBD2	once	TRBJ2-7	CASSYAPGLETDEQYF	TGTGCCAGCAGCTATGCTCCGGGACTAGAGACTGACGAGCAGTACTTC
TRBV5-1	NA	NA	TRBJ2-1	CASSLRVQGNEQFF	TGCGCCAGCAGCCTCAGGGTGCAAGGCAATGAGCAGTTCTTC
TRBV5-8	TRBD1	few	TRBJ1-1	CASSLARTGNTEAFF	TGTGCCAGCAGCTTGGCTCGGACAGGGAACACTGAAGCTTTCTTT
TRBV5-1	TRBD2	once	TRBJ2-2	CASSWTSGRTGELFF	TGCGCCAGCAGCTGGACTAGCGGTCGAACCGGGGAGCTGTTTTTT
TRBV3-1/TRBV3-2	NA	NA	TRBJ1-1	CASSHGRSEAFF	TGTGCCAGCAGCCATGGTAGGAGTGAAGCTTTCTTT
TRBV19	NA	NA	TRBJ1-1	CASMRRIAFF	TGTGCCAGTATGAGGAGAATTGCTTTCTTT
TRBV6-2/TRBV6-3	TRBD2	NA	TRBJ2-7	CASSANRLAETYEQYF	TGTGCCAGCAGTGCCAACCGACTAGCGGAGACCTACGAGCAGTACTTC
TRBV5-8	NA	few	TRBJ2-3	CASSATVNGDTQYF	TGTGCCAGCAGCGCTACAGTAAACGGAGATACGCAGTATTTT